The 9 T cell receptor beta chains below come from one sample, sequenced in a study of blood T cells in healthy people across ages. Primed by a sample-barcoded 5' primer and a J-beta primer mix, a second PCR proceeded for 7 to 11 cycles. TCRdb re-called the 5' RACE reads through MiXCR, storing one row per CDR3 protein. The sample shows about 570,000 distinct CDR3 sequences, 25% to 30% of them seen only once. The material sequenced was blood. The receptor source for this set is a woman aged 65 to 85 in good health.

J is TRBJ2-1 and V is TRBV9; TRBD1 aligns across 8 bases. From germline, CDR1 is SGDLS and CDR2 YYNGEE. The CDR3 is 13 residues long. The J segment lost 5 bases and the V segment lost 6 bases, leaving 4 bases of the junction unmatched. In nucleotides, the CDR3 is TGTGCCAGCATCGGGACAGGTAACAATGAGCAGTTCTTC. Its protein product is CASIGTGNNEQFF.

The gene calls are TRBV5-1 and TRBJ2-1; possibly TRBD2 for D (6 bases). The CDR3 length is 15 residues. Germline values: CDR1 SGHRS, CDR2 YFSETQ. V lost 0 bases to trimming and J lost 1 base, with 8 bases between them. CDR3 nucleotide sequence: TGCGCCAGCAGCTTGGAAAGCGGGTCCTACAATGAGCAGTTCTTC. Translating gives CASSLESGSYNEQFF. The full variable domain, with the rest looked up from reference TRBV5-1 and TRBJ2-1, is KAGVTQTPRYLIKTRGQQVTLSCSPISGHRSVSWYQQTPGQGLQFLFEYFSETQRNKGNFPGRFSGRQFSNSRSEMNVSTLELGDSALYLCASSLESGSYNEQFFGPGTRLTVL.

This clonotype was picked up a small number of times. The gene calls are TRBV20-1 and TRBJ2-1; 7 nucleotides agree with TRBD1. Germline V lookup: CDR1 DFQATT, CDR2 SNEGSKA (reference sequence). Trimming removed 6 bases from V and 8 bases from J; junction bases left unmatched: 7. This CDR3 region has 12 residues. CDR3 DNA sequence: TGCAGTGCGACCGACAGGGACGATGAGCAGTTCTTC. Translated: CSATDRDDEQFF.

This clonotype was observed a handful of times. The CDR3 coding sequence is TGTGCCAGCAGCTTAGCCCTAGAACAAATCTATGGCTACACCTTC. Its protein is CASSLALEQIYGYTF. The V gene is TRBV7-2, the J gene TRBJ1-2; D not certain. The CDR3 runs to 15 residues. Looked up from germline, CDR1 is SGHTA and CDR2 is FQGNSA. Trimming pared 0 bases from V and 4 bases from J, leaving 12 bases between.

J is TRBJ1-3 and V is TRBV7-9; TRBD1 might be the D (6 bases). This CDR3 has 14 residues. Germline CDR1 and CDR2: SEHNR and FQNEAQ (reference sequence). Trimming stripped 2 bases from V and 2 bases from J, with 7 bases between. The CDR3 loop is CASSLTGPGNTIYF. The DNA for the CDR3 is TGTGCCAGCAGCTTAACAGGGCCTGGAAACACCATATATTTT.

This clonotype was detected ten times or more. V and J are TRBV12-3 or TRBV12-4 and TRBJ1-2; a weak D match, TRBD1 (5 bases). The CDR3 is 14 residues long. V lost 3 bases, J lost 4 bases, and 12 bases lay in between. The CDR3 reads CASSFTRDGYGYTF. CDR3 DNA sequence: TGTGCCAGCAGTTTTACCAGGGACGGCTATGGCTACACCTTC.

V is TRBV6-5 and J is TRBJ1-2; weak D call: TRBD1 (6 bases). This CDR3 has 14 amino acids. Trimming took off 6 bases at V and 9 bases at J, with 20 bases between the two ends. CDR1 is MNHEY and CDR2 is SVGAGI in the germline V gene. CDR3 sequence (DNA): TGTGCCAGCAGCAACAGGGTTGTAACAGGCCGCTACACCTTC. Translated: CASSNRVVTGRYTF.

This clonotype was detected many times. This chain links TRBV12-3 or TRBV12-4 with TRBJ1-1, with TRBD1 as a possible D gene (5 bases). V dropped 1 base and J dropped 9 bases, with 9 bases sitting between them. CDR3 length equals 12 residues. For the CDR3, the DNA is TGTGCCAGCAGTTTAGTGGCAGGGAAAGCTTTCTTT. Its translation is CASSLVAGKAFF.

The sample holds a few counts of this clonotype. The chain couples TRBV7-9 to TRBJ1-5; the D is unclear. Trimming took 4 bases from V and 0 from J, leaving 10 bases between them. CDR3 length equals 15 residues. CDR1 SEHNR and CDR2 FQNEAQ come from the germline V gene (reference sequence). The CDR3 reads CASSSGRDSNQPQHF. In nucleotides, the CDR3 is TGTGCCAGCAGCTCGGGCCGGGATAGCAATCAGCCCCAGCATTTT.